The source of this T cell receptor beta chain is a study of T cells after yellow fever vaccination. For the study at large: Researchers used SMART-Seq v4 Ultra Low Input to prepare fractions that had low cell numbers. Study conclusions and caveats: A large majority of primary-vaccination clones showed up again after the booster (roughly 95% CD4, about 90% CD8).

The CDR3 consists of 13 residues. Germline loops: CDR1 MNHEY, CDR2 SMNVEV (reference sequence). The ends were cut back, 8 bases at V and 2 bases at J, with 12 bases in the middle. There are a few counts of this clonotype. Antigen: not known. The authors made TCR cDNA by 5'RACE template switching, adding a universal primer site and UMIs. TCRdb reanalysed the 5' RACE reads using MiXCR and keeps one entry per CDR3 protein. The table lists 250,000 to 350,000 distinct CDR3 sequences, about 10% of them singletons, with approximately 3.3% in the top ten. The chain carries TRBV27 and TRBJ2-5; no firm D call. The source of this sequence is a man aged 18-30 years who received the YFV17D yellow fever vaccine. Sequencing was performed on CD4+ T cells sorted from PBMCs, taken 5 days after the yellow fever booster vaccination. CDR3 sequence (DNA): TGTGCCAGCTCGAGAGAACCTCAAGAGACCCAGTACTTC. This translates into CASSREPQETQYF.